This TCR beta chain was sequenced in a study of cytomegalovirus exposure and HLA in healthy donors. General study points: Testing in vitro showed three CMV-associated chains specific for CMV antigens. The majority of TCR sequences were rare, yet some public TCRs appeared in many donors. The availability of immune exposure information extended only to CMV serostatus.

Remarks on this clone: Its specificity is unknown.

60 Vbeta and 13 Jbeta primers were used in PCR. TCRdb's copy holds only in-frame clones and misses some; the assay was immunoSEQ multiplex PCR. The table lists hundreds of thousands of clones, about 75% of them singletons. V was cut by 6 bases and J by 5 bases, with 6 bases left in between. The germline V gene has CDR1 MNHNS and CDR2 SASEGT. There are 11 residues in the CDR3. The material sequenced was PBMCs. This chain links TRBV6-1 with TRBJ2-3, with unresolved D. The sequence was collected from a female donor in good health and CMV-seronegative. The CDR3 loop is CASRLGDTQYF. The DNA for the CDR3 is TGTGCCAGCAGGCTCGGAGATACGCAGTATTTT.